Below are 27 T cell receptor beta chains sequenced from a single sample in a study of blood T cell repertoires in COVID-19. Only in-frame clones appear in the TCRdb table, and some are missing; sequencing was by immunoSEQ multiplex PCR. Among some 320,000 clones listed, roughly 90% were seen once. Input material: PBMCs or T cells enriched from blood (not recorded which). All receptors come from a woman aged 25 to 45 who had been exposed to COVID-19.

The V call is TRBV3-1 (or the pseudogene TRBV3-2), the J call TRBJ1-5; D unclear. The length of the CDR3 is 13 residues. CDR1 and CDR2 from the germline V gene are LGHDT and YNNKEL (reference sequence). The V end was cut by 0 bases, the J end by 5 bases, with 5 bases between. As DNA, the CDR3 is TGTGCCAGCAGCCAAGACGAGTATCAGCCCCAGCATTTT. It encodes CASSQDEYQPQHF.

The genes are TRBV10-3 and TRBJ1-1; D gene ambiguous. V was pared by 6 bases and J by 0 bases, with 11 bases between. This CDR3 is 14 amino acids long. Germline V gene data show CDR1 as ENHRY and CDR2 as SYGVKD. In DNA, the CDR3 is TGTGCCATCAGAACCAGGCGTCTGAACACTGAAGCTTTCTTT. This translates into CAIRTRRLNTEAFF.

The chain is built from TRBV19 and TRBJ2-3; 7 bases line up with TRBD2. Germline V gives CDR1 LNHDA, CDR2 SQIVND (reference sequence). This CDR3 is built from 17 residues. Trimming at V came to 1 base and at J to 1 base, leaving 8 bases not matched to a gene. CDR3 residues: CASSIGVRSGGTDTQYF. In DNA, the CDR3 is TGTGCCAGTAGTATAGGGGTGCGGAGCGGGGGCACAGATACGCAGTATTTT.

The chain combines TRBV6-2 or TRBV6-3 with TRBJ1-1; a weak D match, TRBD1 (6 bases). V was trimmed by 0 bases and J by 0 bases, leaving 11 bases between them. The CDR3 totals 16 residues. In germline, CDR1 is MNHEY, CDR2 SVGEGT. The CDR3 region is CASSYSLTGLNTEAFF. CDR3 in DNA: TGTGCCAGCAGTTACTCACTGACAGGTCTGAACACTGAAGCTTTCTTT.

The chain is built from TRBV29-1 and TRBJ1-4; unclear D gene. CDR1 and CDR2 (germline): SQVTM, ANQGSEA. This CDR3 contains 12 residues. Between the trimmed V and J ends, which lost 6 bases and 8 bases, there was a span of 13 bases. In DNA form, the CDR3 reads TGCAGCGTGATGACCCGGGAGGAAAAACTGTTTTTT. Protein: CSVMTREEKLFF.

This sequence joins TRBV20-1 and TRBJ1-3; D ambiguous. V was shortened by 3 bases and J by 9 bases, with 21 bases between the two germline ends. CDR3 size: 15 residues. Looked up from germline, CDR1 is DFQATT and CDR2 is SNEGSKA (reference sequence). CDR3 coding DNA: TGCAGTGCTAGTAAGCCGGCTAGTGTCGGAGGCACCATATATTTT. Translated, it gives CSASKPASVGGTIYF.

The V call is TRBV7-2, the J call TRBJ1-6; 7 bases are a match to TRBD1. Losses at the gene ends were 0 bases for V and 3 bases for J; bases not matched to a gene: 8. CDR1 is SGHTA, CDR2 FQGNSA, per germline. The length of the CDR3 is 18 residues. The CDR3 bases are TGTGCCAGCAGCTTAGCCCCCGGGACAGACCTCTATAATTCACCCCTCCACTTT. This sequence encodes CASSLAPGTDLYNSPLHF. The full variable domain, its missing parts supplied by reference TRBV7-2 and TRBJ1-6, is GAGVSQSPSNKVTEKGKDVELRCDPISGHTALYWYRQSLGQGLEFLIYFQGNSAPDKSGLPSDRFSAERTGGSVSTLTIQRTQQEDSAVYLCASSLAPGTDLYNSPLHFGNGTRLTVT.

In the case of this clone: Mismatch with germline at one junction end may stem from a read error. The chain joins TRBV5-1 to TRBJ2-7, with a tentative D call TRBD1 (6 bases). The CDR3 has 16 residues. From germline, CDR1 is SGHRS and CDR2 YFSETQ. CDR3 sequence reads: CASSLVEGQFSYEQYF. As DNA, the CDR3 is TGCGCCAGCAGTTTGGTCGAAGGACAGTTTTCCTACGAGCAGTACTTC.

The V gene is TRBV2, the J gene TRBJ2-4; TRBD1 matches 7 bases. The CDR3 consists of 14 residues. Germline V lookup: CDR1 SNHLY, CDR2 FYNNEI. The V segment lost 10 bases and the J segment 4 bases; nucleotides outside the gene matches: 10. Here the CDR3 DNA reads TGTGCCAACTTCCCGGACAGGAGAAAAAACATTCAGTACTTC. Its translation is CANFPDRRKNIQYF.

The chain links TRBV11-2 to TRBJ2-2; TRBD2 matches at 12 bases. Germline V gene data show CDR1 as SGHAT and CDR2 as FQNNGV. CDR3 length equals 15 residues. With V trimmed by 6 bases and J by 5 bases, 4 bases remained unmatched. Here the CDR3 DNA reads TGTGCCAGCAGACTAGCGGGGGGACGAACCGGGGAGCTGTTTTTT. Amino acids: CASRLAGGRTGELFF.

V is TRBV27 and J is TRBJ2-7; perhaps TRBD1 as D (5 bases). V gave up 0 bases and J gave up 2 bases, with 14 bases separating them. Germline V CDR1 and CDR2: MNHEY, SMNVEV (reference sequence). The CDR3 runs to 16 residues. The CDR3 nucleotides read TGTGCCAGCAGTTTATCCCCAGGGCAGGTTCCCTACGAGCAGTACTTC. Translation gives CASSLSPGQVPYEQYF.

This clone is a singleton in its sample. The rearrangement links TRBV23-1 to TRBJ1-4; D possibly corresponds to TRBD1 (6 bases). TRBV23-1 is known as an ORF, though its function is uncertain. Trimming took 9 bases from V and 8 from J, leaving 19 bases between them. The CDR3 consists of 14 residues. The chain's CDR3 is CARTGPQVGEKLFF. DNA for the CDR3: TGCGCCAGGACAGGCCCTCAGGTTGGGGAAAAACTGTTTTTT.

The rearrangement links TRBV7-2 to TRBJ2-3, with 12 bases identical to TRBD2. Trimming cost V 6 bases and J 6 bases; bases outside gene matches: 16. Germline CDR1 and CDR2: SGHTA and FQGNSA. This CDR3 has 18 residues. The CDR3 loop reads CASSLGLAGGPSWDTQYF. DNA of the CDR3: TGTGCCAGCAGTCTCGGGCTAGCGGGGGGGCCCTCTTGGGATACGCAGTATTTT. The full variable domain, completed using reference TRBV7-2 and TRBJ2-3, is GAGVSQSPSNKVTEKGKDVELRCDPISGHTALYWYRQSLGQGLEFLIYFQGNSAPDKSGLPSDRFSAERTGGSVSTLTIQRTQQEDSAVYLCASSLGLAGGPSWDTQYFGPGTRLTVL.

The rearrangement joins TRBV19 to TRBJ2-2, with TRBD1 matching over 7 bases. With V trimmed by 10 bases and J by 0 bases, 8 bases remained unmatched. Looked up from germline, CDR1 is LNHDA and CDR2 is SQIVND (reference sequence). This CDR3 has 15 residues. The CDR3 protein is CAISTGTANTGELFF. CDR3 in DNA: TGTGCCATTTCGACTGGGACAGCGAACACCGGGGAGCTGTTTTTT. The full variable domain, completed using reference TRBV19 and TRBJ2-2, is DGGITQSPKYLFRKEGQNVTLSCEQNLNHDAMYWYRQDPGQGLRLIYYSQIVNDFQKGDIAEGYSVSREKKESFPLTVTSAQKNPTAFYLCAISTGTANTGELFFGEGSRLTVL.

This clone has more than one count but fewer than ten. CDR3 sequence reads: CASSARTLNTEAFF. CDR3 DNA sequence: TGTGCCAGCAGTGCTAGGACACTGAACACTGAAGCTTTCTTT. The chain employs TRBV2 and TRBJ1-1, with D possibly TRBD1 on 5 matching bases. Germline V gene data show CDR1 as SNHLY and CDR2 as FYNNEI. The germline V and J ends were trimmed by 4 bases and 0 bases, with 9 bases remaining between them. This CDR3 region has 14 residues.

The V gene is TRBV12-3 or TRBV12-4, the J gene TRBJ2-7, with D unclear. Between the trimmed V and J ends, which lost 3 bases and 4 bases, there was a span of 4 bases. The CDR3 is 11 amino acids. In DNA, the CDR3 is TGTGCCAGCAGTTTTGCGTACGAGCAGTACTTC. Protein: CASSFAYEQYF.

The chain uses TRBV10-3 and TRBJ2-2; maybe TRBD2 (5 bases). CDR1 is ENHRY and CDR2 is SYGVKD in the germline V gene. The CDR3 is 16 residues long. Trimming left V 5 bases short and J 6 bases short, with 19 bases between. The CDR3 DNA reads as TGTGCCATCAGTTCCAAGAGCGGCTTCTTTTCCGGGGAGCTGTTTTTT. This encodes CAISSKSGFFSGELFF.

V and J are TRBV25-1 and TRBJ2-2, with 9 bases lining up with TRBD1. This CDR3 is 13 amino acids long. The trim removed 6 bases at V and 7 bases at J, leaving 3 bases unmatched. Germline loops: CDR1 MGHDK, CDR2 SYGVNS. The CDR3 sequence is CASRKTGGGELFF. The DNA for the CDR3 is TGTGCCAGCAGGAAGACAGGGGGCGGGGAGCTGTTTTTT.

V is TRBV2 and J is TRBJ1-3; possibly TRBD1 for D (5 bases). This CDR3 has 14 amino acids. Germline V gene data show CDR1 as SNHLY and CDR2 as FYNNEI. V was trimmed by 8 bases and J by 0 bases, leaving 11 bases between them. DNA of the CDR3: TGTGCCAGCGGGGCAGGACCCTCTGGAAACACCATATATTTT. This sequence encodes CASGAGPSGNTIYF.

The CDR3 DNA reads TGTGCCAGCAGGCTGACAGGGGGGAACACTGAAGCTTTCTTT. This translates into CASRLTGGNTEAFF. The chain joins TRBV6-5 to TRBJ1-1; 9 bases map to TRBD1. CDR1 is MNHEY and CDR2 is SVGAGI in the germline V gene. The V segment lost 6 bases and the J segment 1 base; nucleotides outside the gene matches: 3. CDR3 size: 14 residues.

The V gene is TRBV5-4, the J gene TRBJ2-3; D might be TRBD2 (6 bases). The CDR3 totals 15 residues. Germline CDR1 reads SGHNT; CDR2 reads YYREEE (reference sequence). V was shortened by 1 base and J by 0 bases, with 9 bases between the two germline ends. The CDR3: CASSLKRGSTDTQYF. The CDR3 nucleotides read TGTGCCAGCAGCTTGAAACGGGGGAGCACAGATACGCAGTATTTT.

This rearrangement joins TRBV15 to TRBJ1-5, with D possibly being TRBD1 (5 bases). The length of the CDR3 is 13 residues. Trimming took 1 base from V and 7 from J, leaving 8 bases between them. The germline V gene encodes CDR1 LNHNV and CDR2 YYDKDF (reference sequence). CDR3 protein: CATSRVGGQPQHF. DNA for the CDR3: TGTGCCACCAGCAGAGTCGGGGGGCAGCCCCAGCATTTT.

The V call is TRBV19, the J call TRBJ2-1, with 8 bases matching TRBD1. Germline V gene sequence: CDR1 LNHDA, CDR2 SQIVND (reference sequence). CDR3 length: 17 amino acids. V shed 1 base and J 3 bases; nucleotides not matched to a gene: 8. CDR3 sequence (DNA): TGTGCCAGTAGTATAGTCGGGACAGGAGACTTCTACAATGAGCAGTTCTTC. Translation gives CASSIVGTGDFYNEQFF.

The chain joins TRBV6-5 to TRBJ1-3, with D unclear. Between the trimmed V and J ends, which lost 5 bases and 0 bases, there was a span of 8 bases. This CDR3 has 14 residues. In germline, CDR1 is MNHEY, CDR2 SVGAGI. CDR3 residues: CASSPSSSGNTIYF. The CDR3, as DNA: TGTGCCAGCAGTCCGAGTTCCTCTGGAAACACCATATATTTT.

The chain couples TRBV6-6 to TRBJ1-1, with D perhaps matching TRBD1 (6 bases). CDR3 length: 13 amino acids. The germline V gene has CDR1 MNHNY and CDR2 SVGAGI (reference sequence). The V gene lost 6 bases and the J gene lost 0 bases, with 8 bases spanning the gap. For the CDR3, the DNA is TGTGCCAGCAGACAGGGCTTGAACACTGAAGCTTTCTTT. It is translated as CASRQGLNTEAFF.

The chain carries TRBV20-1 and TRBJ1-2; 8 bases fit TRBD1. The V gene's germline CDR1 is DFQATT and CDR2 SNEGSKA (reference sequence). The CDR3 runs 11 residues. The CDR3 DNA sequence: TGCAGACCAGGGGGCCACTATGGCTACACCTTC. Residues: CRPGGHYGYTF.

The genes are TRBV19 and TRBJ1-2, with 8 bases lining up with TRBD1. The V gene end was trimmed by 3 bases and the J gene end by 6 bases; junction bases not matched to a gene: 9. Germline V gene lookup returns CDR1 LNHDA and CDR2 SQIVND (reference sequence). The CDR3 is made up of 15 amino acids. The CDR3 loop is CASSILRYRGDGYTF. Here the CDR3 DNA reads TGTGCCAGTAGTATTCTGCGGTACAGGGGGGATGGCTACACCTTC.